This T cell receptor (beta chain) was documented in a study of OX40 agonist ivuxolimab in advanced cancers. Background on the study: Dose-escalation patients suffered from hepatocellular carcinoma, melanoma, renal cell or head and neck cancer. Broader study findings: Both blood CD4+ and CD8+ T cells showed clonal growth by week 6 at 0.1 to 3.0 mg/kg.

Systemic immunosuppression or a history of autoimmune disease excluded patients. CDR1 LNHNV and CDR2 YYDKDF come from the germline V gene (reference sequence). Trimming pared 5 bases from V and 5 bases from J, leaving 7 bases between. CDR3 size: 12 residues. TCRdb's copy holds only in-frame clones and misses some; the assay was immunoSEQ multiplex PCR. The sample records tens of thousands of clones, about 84% being singletons. This clone was recorded once. Its antigen remains unknown. Source: CD4+ or CD8+ T cells sorted from blood, taken in a trial of the OX40 agonist ivuxolimab. The clonotype originates from an adult with an advanced solid tumor such as melanoma, head and neck, liver or kidney cancer. The V and J genes are TRBV15 and TRBJ1-5; tentative D call: TRBD1 (5 bases). The CDR3 region has the DNA TGTGCCACCAGCGGGGGAGATCAGCCCCAGCATTTT. It is translated as CATSGGDQPQHF.